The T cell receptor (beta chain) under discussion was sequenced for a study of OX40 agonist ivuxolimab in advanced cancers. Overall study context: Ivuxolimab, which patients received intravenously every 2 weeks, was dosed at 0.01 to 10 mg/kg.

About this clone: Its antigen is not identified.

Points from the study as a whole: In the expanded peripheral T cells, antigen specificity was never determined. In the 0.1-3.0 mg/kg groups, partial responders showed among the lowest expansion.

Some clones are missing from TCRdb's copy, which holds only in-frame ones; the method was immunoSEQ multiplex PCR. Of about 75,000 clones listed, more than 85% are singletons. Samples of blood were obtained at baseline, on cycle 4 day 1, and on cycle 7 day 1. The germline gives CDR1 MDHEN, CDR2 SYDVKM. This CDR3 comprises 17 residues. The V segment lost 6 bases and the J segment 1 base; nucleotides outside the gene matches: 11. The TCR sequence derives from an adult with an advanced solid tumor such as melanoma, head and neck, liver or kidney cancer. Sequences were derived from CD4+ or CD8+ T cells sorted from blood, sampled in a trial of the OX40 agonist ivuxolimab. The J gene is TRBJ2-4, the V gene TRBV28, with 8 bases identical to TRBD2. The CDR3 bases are TGTGCCAGCAGCCCCCCGGGTAGCGGGGCGGCCAAAAACATTCAGTACTTC. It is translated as CASSPPGSGAAKNIQYF.